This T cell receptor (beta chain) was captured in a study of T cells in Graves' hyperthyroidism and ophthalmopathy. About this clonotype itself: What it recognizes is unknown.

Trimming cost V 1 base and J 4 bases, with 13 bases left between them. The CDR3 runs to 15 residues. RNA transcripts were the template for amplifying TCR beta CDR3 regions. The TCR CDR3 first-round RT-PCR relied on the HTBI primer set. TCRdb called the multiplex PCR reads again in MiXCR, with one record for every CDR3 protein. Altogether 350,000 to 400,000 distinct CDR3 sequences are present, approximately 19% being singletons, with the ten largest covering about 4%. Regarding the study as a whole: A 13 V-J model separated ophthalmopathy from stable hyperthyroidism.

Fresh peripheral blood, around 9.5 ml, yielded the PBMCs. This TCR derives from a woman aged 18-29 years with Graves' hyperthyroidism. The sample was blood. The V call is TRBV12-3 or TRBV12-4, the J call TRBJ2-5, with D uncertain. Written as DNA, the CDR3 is TGTGCCAGCAGTTTAGATAACTCGCACGGAGAGACCCAGTACTTC. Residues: CASSLDNSHGETQYF.